This TCR beta chain came from a study of T-cell reconstitution after alpha-beta-depleted transplantation in children. Many counts were recorded for this clonotype. Its antigen is as yet unknown. The library targeted TCRbeta and was prepared with unique molecular identifiers. TCRdb redid the calling of the PCR reads with MiXCR, one entry per CDR3 protein. The data hold more than 120,000 distinct CDR3 sequences, with around 8.5% observed a single time. Study-level results: Reportedly, only several hundred clones from non-depleted graft cells drove alpha-beta T-cell counts at about two months. Surviving recipient T cells and thymic progenitors accounted for the high day-60 TCRbeta diversity observed in some patients.

Trimming removed 6 bases from V and 8 bases from J, with 19 bases in between. This CDR3 has 13 residues. Germline V lookup: CDR1 DFQATT, CDR2 SNEGSKA (reference sequence). The sequence was obtained from a female patient between 2 and 10 years old who had a stem cell transplant for congenital amegakaryocytic thrombocytopenia, so the T cells may come from the graft donor. V gene TRBV20-1 combines with J gene TRBJ1-1; TRBD1 is a possible D gene (6 bases). The input for sequencing was PBMCs, mostly from graft donor cells, taken 180 days after TCRalphabeta/CD19-depleted stem cell transplant. The CDR3 loop is CSARTANKGEAFF. In DNA form, the CDR3 reads TGCAGTGCCCGGACAGCTAATAAGGGGGAAGCTTTCTTT.